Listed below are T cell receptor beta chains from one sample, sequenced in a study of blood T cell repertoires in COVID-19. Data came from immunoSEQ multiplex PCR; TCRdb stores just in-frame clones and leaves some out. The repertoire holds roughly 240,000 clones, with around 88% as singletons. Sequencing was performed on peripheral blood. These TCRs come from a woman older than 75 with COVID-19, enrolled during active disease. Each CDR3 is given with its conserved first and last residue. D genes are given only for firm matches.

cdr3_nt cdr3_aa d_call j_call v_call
TGTGCCACCAGCAGAGATAGGCAGGTGGTGGGTGGCTACACCTTC CATSRDRQVVGGYTF - TRBJ1-2 TRBV15
TGCGCCAGCAGCTTGGAGACAGGGGGAGGCCAGCCCCAGCATTTT CASSLETGGGQPQHF TRBD1 TRBJ1-5 TRBV5-1
TGTGCCAGCTCACCGACAGGTGCGAATTCACCCCTCCACTTT CASSPTGANSPLHF - TRBJ1-6 TRBV18
TGTGCCAGCAGCACGGGACAAGTTCTGTTTGGCACTGAAGCTTTCTTT CASSTGQVLFGTEAFF - TRBJ1-1 TRBV2
TGTGCCAGCAACCCCAGCTCTGGAAACACCATATATTTT CASNPSSGNTIYF - TRBJ1-3 TRBV6-5
TGTGCCTGGAGTGCCAGGGTTAACACTGAAGCTTTCTTT CAWSARVNTEAFF - TRBJ1-1 TRBV30
TGTGCCAGCAGGAAAGGGGGTGGCGGAAACACCATATATTTT CASRKGGGGNTIYF - TRBJ1-3 TRBV28
TGTGCCAGTAGTATTCGTCCCGGGACAGGCTACACCTTC CASSIRPGTGYTF - TRBJ1-2 TRBV19
TGCAGCGTCCCGGGACTCTCGAACACTGAAGCTTTCTTT CSVPGLSNTEAFF - TRBJ1-1 TRBV29-1
TGTGCCAGCAGCCAAGTCCGCGGGGGTGAGCAGTTCTTC CASSQVRGGEQFF TRBD2 TRBJ2-1 TRBV3-1/TRBV3-2
TGTGCCAGCATCGCTTCAGGGACAGGGAGTGGAGAGACCCAGTACTTC CASIASGTGSGETQYF TRBD1 TRBJ2-5 TRBV7-2
TGTGCCAGCAGCGCCGGGACAGCCACCGGGGAGCTGTTTTTT CASSAGTATGELFF TRBD1 TRBJ2-2 TRBV7-3
TGTGCCAGCAGTTACGTGGGGGGAAGCAATCAGCCCCAGCATTTT CASSYVGGSNQPQHF - TRBJ1-5 TRBV6-2/TRBV6-3